These 22 T cell receptor beta chains came from one sample sequenced in a study of cytomegalovirus exposure and HLA in healthy donors. Primers for the PCR totalled 60 Vbeta and 13 Jbeta. The table came from immunoSEQ multiplex PCR; TCRdb's copy has only in-frame clones and leaves some out. Here the sample spans around 180,000 clones, approximately 80% being singletons. The sample was PBMCs. These receptors all come from a male donor in good health and CMV-seronegative.

The rearrangement uses TRBV7-3 and TRBJ1-2; D is undetermined. Trimming stripped 5 bases from V and 6 bases from J, with 13 bases between. The CDR3 has 13 residues. Germline CDR1 is SGHTA and CDR2 is FQGTGA. The CDR3 loop reads CASSPHGGNGYTF. Written as DNA, the CDR3 is TGTGCCAGCAGCCCCCACGGAGGGAATGGCTACACCTTC.

The genes are TRBV14 and TRBJ2-2, with D perhaps TRBD2 (6 bases). V lost 6 bases and J 3 bases, leaving 14 bases between the germline ends. This CDR3 has 15 residues. Germline V gene sequence: CDR1 SGHDN, CDR2 FVKESK. DNA for the CDR3: TGTGCCAGCAGTTCCAGGACTACCTACACCGGGGAGCTGTTTTTT. Its translation is CASSSRTTYTGELFF.

CDR3 region: CASSTGQVWQPQHF. The CDR3 DNA follows: TGTGCCAGTAGTACGGGACAGGTCTGGCAGCCCCAGCATTTT. The V and J genes are TRBV19 and TRBJ1-5; TRBD1 aligns across 8 bases. This CDR3 has 14 amino acids. J gave up 7 bases and V 4 bases, and 6 bases lay outside the gene matches. The germline gives CDR1 LNHDA, CDR2 SQIVND (reference sequence).

This clone is a singleton in its sample. The chain is built from TRBV6-5 and TRBJ1-2, with 7 bases that match TRBD1. CDR3 length: 14 amino acids. Germline V gene lookup returns CDR1 MNHEY and CDR2 SVGAGI. J lost 7 bases, V lost 0 bases, and 5 bases had no gene match. The CDR3 region is CASSYSGGAGGYTF. The CDR3 nucleotides read TGTGCCAGCAGTTACTCAGGGGGCGCCGGTGGCTACACCTTC.

CDR3 in DNA: TGTGCCAGCAGTCCGGGACAGGGTCTCGACGAGCAGTACTTC. Translation: CASSPGQGLDEQYF. This sequence joins TRBV6-5 and TRBJ2-7, with TRBD1 identical over 9 bases. Germline CDR1 is MNHEY and CDR2 is SVGAGI. The CDR3 totals 14 residues. J was trimmed by 5 bases and V by 5 bases; bases with no gene match: 7.

This CDR3 reads CASSLQTSGGGETQYF. The CDR3 nucleotides read TGTGCCAGCAGTTTACAGACTAGCGGGGGCGGGGAGACCCAGTACTTC. The rearrangement joins TRBV27 to TRBJ2-5; 12 nucleotides agree with TRBD2. Germline V gene lookup returns CDR1 MNHEY and CDR2 SMNVEV (reference sequence). V shed 2 bases, J shed 5 bases, and the junction held 6 bases outside the gene matches. The CDR3 is 16 residues long.

The chain links TRBV9 to TRBJ2-1, with 8 bases identical to TRBD2. The ends lost 0 bases at V and 0 bases at J; junction bases unmatched: 14. The CDR3 runs to 20 residues. Germline CDR1 reads SGDLS; CDR2 reads YYNGEE. In DNA, the CDR3 is TGTGCCAGCAGCGTAGGGGGGGCGGGAGGAGGGAGTAGCTCCTACAATGAGCAGTTCTTC. Its protein is CASSVGGAGGGSSSYNEQFF.

The chain uses TRBV6-6 and TRBJ2-5, with 11 bases that match TRBD2. The V gene's germline CDR1 is MNHNY and CDR2 SVGAGI (reference sequence). This CDR3 has 16 residues. The junction had 9 bases not matched to a gene; V was cut back by 4 bases and J by 5 bases. In DNA form, the CDR3 reads TGTGCCAGCAGTTTTTTCACTAGCGGGGGCTCGGAGACCCAGTACTTC. This gives the protein CASSFFTSGGSETQYF.

The chain carries TRBV6-5 and TRBJ2-2, with 9 bases aligning to TRBD1. This CDR3 has 14 residues. V gave up 5 bases and J gave up 7 bases; unmatched junction bases: 5. CDR1 MNHEY and CDR2 SVGAGI come from the germline V gene. The CDR3: CASSGTGISGELFF. The CDR3 DNA follows: TGTGCCAGCAGTGGGACAGGGATCAGCGGGGAGCTGTTTTTT.

V and J are TRBV7-6 and TRBJ2-3; 11 bases fit TRBD2. This CDR3 is 19 amino acids long. With V trimmed by 5 bases and J by 1 base, 14 bases remained unmatched. Germline V gene lookup returns CDR1 SGHVS and CDR2 FNYEAQ. The CDR3 nucleotides read TGTGCCAGCAGCCCTATCGTTAGCGGGAGGGCCGTAGGCACAGATACGCAGTATTTT. This gives the protein CASSPIVSGRAVGTDTQYF.

This clone has a single count. The gene calls are TRBV4-1 and TRBJ2-1; D might be TRBD1 (5 bases). The germline V gene has CDR1 MGHRA and CDR2 YSYEKL. This CDR3 region has 15 residues. V lost 1 base and J lost 2, with 9 bases in between. The CDR3 region has the DNA TGCGCCAGCAGCCAAGTACAGGCCGCCTACAATGAGCAGTTCTTC. The encoded protein is CASSQVQAAYNEQFF.

The chain has TRBV6-6 and TRBJ1-2; TRBD1 is a possible D gene (5 bases). The germline V gene has CDR1 MNHNY and CDR2 SVGAGI (reference sequence). V lost 1 base, J lost 6 bases, and 12 bases lay in between. This CDR3 comprises 14 residues. The CDR3 reads CASSYLTDDNGYTF. The CDR3 DNA sequence: TGTGCCAGCAGTTACTTGACAGACGATAATGGCTACACCTTC.

This clone has only one observation. V usage is TRBV7-5 and J usage is TRBJ1-5; the table calls TRBD1, which could not be checked here. TRBV7-5 counts as a pseudogene. This CDR3 is built from 16 residues. CDR3 sequence (DNA): TGTGCCAGAAGCTTAACAGCCTCCCCCGGCAATCAGCCCCAGCATTTT. Residues: CARSLTASPGNQPQHF.

The chain employs TRBV9 and TRBJ2-2; 7 nucleotides line up with TRBD1. The V gene's germline CDR1 is SGDLS and CDR2 YYNGEE. V lost 0 bases to trimming and J lost 5 bases; unmatched junction nucleotides: 4. CDR3 length: 15 amino acids. CDR3: CASSVEGAVTGELFF. The CDR3 bases are TGTGCCAGCAGCGTAGAGGGGGCGGTAACCGGGGAGCTGTTTTTT.

The chain employs TRBV5-1 and TRBJ2-3; TRBD1 agrees at 9 bases. The J segment lost 6 bases and the V segment lost 3 bases, leaving 8 bases of the junction unmatched. The CDR3 is 15 amino acids. The germline V gene has CDR1 SGHRS and CDR2 YFSETQ. The CDR3 DNA sequence: TGCGCCAGCAGCTGGGCGGACAGGGGCCTTGATACGCAGTATTTT. The encoded protein is CASSWADRGLDTQYF.

This chain connects TRBV5-6 to TRBJ1-4; unclear D gene. This CDR3 has 16 amino acids. CDR1 and CDR2 from the germline V gene are SGHDT and YYEEEE. Between the trimmed V and J ends, which lost 4 bases and 8 bases, there was a span of 21 bases. In DNA, the CDR3 is TGTGCCAGCAGCCCTTCCTTAGGAGGGCTGAGGGAAAAACTGTTTTTT. Translating it yields CASSPSLGGLREKLFF.

J is TRBJ1-2 and V is TRBV28; possible D gene TRBD1, 5 bases. V shed 4 bases and J shed 5 bases, with 20 bases lying between them. Germline V lookup: CDR1 MDHEN, CDR2 SYDVKM. The CDR3 runs to 16 residues. Written as DNA, the CDR3 is TGTGCCAGCAGTTCTCAGGGACTCCAAAACCTTTATGGCTACACCTTC. Translated: CASSSQGLQNLYGYTF.

The genes are TRBV5-1 and TRBJ1-6, with 8 nucleotides matching TRBD1. The CDR3 has 17 residues. V lost 3 bases and J lost 9; bases outside the gene matches: 14. Germline V gene sequence: CDR1 SGHRS, CDR2 YFSETQ. In DNA, the CDR3 is TGCGCCAGCAGCTCCGGGACAGGAATAGGGGGGACTTCACCCCTCCACTTT. Amino acids: CASSSGTGIGGTSPLHF.

The chain recombines TRBV5-6 with TRBJ1-4, with 10 bases fitting TRBD1. Losses at the gene ends were 3 bases for V and 8 bases for J; bases not matched to a gene: 10. The CDR3 is 16 residues long. The V gene's germline CDR1 is SGHDT and CDR2 YYEEEE. CDR3 coding DNA: TGTGCCAGCAGCTCCCCGAGACAGGGGGCGCGGGAAAAACTGTTTTTT. It yields the protein CASSSPRQGAREKLFF.

The chain recombines TRBV28 with TRBJ1-1; TRBD1 aligns across 9 bases. CDR1 MDHEN and CDR2 SYDVKM come from the germline V gene. After removal of 2 bases from V and 1 base from J, the junction contained 5 bases not matched to a gene. This CDR3 has 16 residues. The DNA of the CDR3 is TGTGCCAGCAGTTTAGGGACAGGGCGGAGGAACACTGAAGCTTTCTTT. Its protein product is CASSLGTGRRNTEAFF.

The rearrangement links TRBV5-1 to TRBJ1-1, with 7 bases lining up with TRBD1. The CDR3 totals 18 residues. The V segment lost 4 bases and the J segment 0 bases; nucleotides outside the gene matches: 15. Germline V CDR1 and CDR2: SGHRS, YFSETQ. The CDR3 DNA follows: TGCGCCAGCAGCGGGGGGATCCGGACAGGTTTAATGAACACTGAAGCTTTCTTT. Protein sequence: CASSGGIRTGLMNTEAFF.

The chain combines TRBV9 with TRBJ2-3; a weak D match, TRBD1 (6 bases). V was shortened by 1 base and J by 1 base, with 10 bases between the two germline ends. CDR1 and CDR2 (germline): SGDLS, YYNGEE. The CDR3 runs 15 residues. CDR3 sequence: CASSVWGHGTDTQYF. CDR3 bases: TGTGCCAGCAGCGTATGGGGGCATGGCACAGATACGCAGTATTTT.